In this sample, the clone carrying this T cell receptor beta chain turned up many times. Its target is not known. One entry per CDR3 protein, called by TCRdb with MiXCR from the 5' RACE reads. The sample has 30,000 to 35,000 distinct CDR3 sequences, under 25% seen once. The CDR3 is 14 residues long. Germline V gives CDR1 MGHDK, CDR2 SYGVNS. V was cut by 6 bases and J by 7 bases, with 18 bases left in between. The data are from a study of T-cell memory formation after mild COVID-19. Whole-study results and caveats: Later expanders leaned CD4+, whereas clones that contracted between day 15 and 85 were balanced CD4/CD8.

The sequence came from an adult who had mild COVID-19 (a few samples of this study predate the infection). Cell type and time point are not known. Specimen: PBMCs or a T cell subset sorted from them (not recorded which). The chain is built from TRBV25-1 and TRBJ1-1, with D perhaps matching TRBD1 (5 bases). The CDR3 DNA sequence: TGTGCCAGCAGAGCGGACGGACACGGACTTGAAGCTTTCTTT. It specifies CASRADGHGLEAFF. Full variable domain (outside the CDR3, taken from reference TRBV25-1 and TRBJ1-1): EADIYQTPRYLVIGTGKKITLECSQTMGHDKMYWYQQDPGMELHLIHYSYGVNSTEKGDLSSESTVSRIRTEHFPLTLESARPSHTSQYLCASRADGHGLEAFFGQGTRLTVV.